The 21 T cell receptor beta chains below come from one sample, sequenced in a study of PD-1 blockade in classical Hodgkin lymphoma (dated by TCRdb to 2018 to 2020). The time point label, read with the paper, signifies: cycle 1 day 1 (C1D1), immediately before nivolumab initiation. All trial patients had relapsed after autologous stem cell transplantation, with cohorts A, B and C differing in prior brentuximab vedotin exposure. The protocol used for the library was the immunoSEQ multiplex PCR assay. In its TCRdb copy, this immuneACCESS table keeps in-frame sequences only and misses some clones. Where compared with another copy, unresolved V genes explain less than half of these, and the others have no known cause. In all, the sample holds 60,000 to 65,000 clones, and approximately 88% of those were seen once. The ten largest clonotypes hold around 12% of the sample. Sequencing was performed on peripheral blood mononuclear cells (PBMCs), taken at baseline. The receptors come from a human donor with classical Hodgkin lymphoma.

For the CDR3, the DNA is TGTGCCAGCTCACCACGTACAGGGTTCCCAGATACGCAGTATTTT. It specifies CASSPRTGFPDTQYF. The rearrangement links TRBV18 to TRBJ2-3, with D tentatively TRBD1 (6 bases). CDR1 is KGHSH and CDR2 is LQKENI in the germline V gene. V lost 1 base and J 4 bases, leaving 12 bases between the germline ends. The CDR3 is 15 amino acids.

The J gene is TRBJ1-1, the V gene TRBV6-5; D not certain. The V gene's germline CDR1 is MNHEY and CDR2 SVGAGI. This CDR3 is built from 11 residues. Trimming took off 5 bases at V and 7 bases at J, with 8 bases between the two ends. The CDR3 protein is CASSAPGEAFF. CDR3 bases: TGTGCCAGCAGTGCGCCTGGTGAAGCTTTCTTT.

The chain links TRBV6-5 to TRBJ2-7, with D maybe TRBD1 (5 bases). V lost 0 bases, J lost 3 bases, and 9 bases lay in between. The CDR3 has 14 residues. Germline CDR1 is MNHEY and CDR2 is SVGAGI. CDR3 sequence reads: CASSYSREYYEQYF. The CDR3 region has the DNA TGTGCCAGCAGTTACTCCAGGGAATACTACGAGCAGTACTTC.

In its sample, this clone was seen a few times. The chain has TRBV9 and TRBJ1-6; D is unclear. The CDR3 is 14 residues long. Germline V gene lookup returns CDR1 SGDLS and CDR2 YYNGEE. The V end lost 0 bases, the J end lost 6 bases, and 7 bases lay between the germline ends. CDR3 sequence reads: CASSVGGGNSPLHF. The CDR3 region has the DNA TGTGCCAGCAGCGTAGGGGGAGGTAATTCACCCCTCCACTTT.

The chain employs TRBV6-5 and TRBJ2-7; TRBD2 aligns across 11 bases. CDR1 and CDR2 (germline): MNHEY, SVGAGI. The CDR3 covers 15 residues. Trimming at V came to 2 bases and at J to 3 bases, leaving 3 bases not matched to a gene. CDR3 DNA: TGTGCCAGCAGTTACACTAGCGGGGGAAACTACGAGCAGTACTTC. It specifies CASSYTSGGNYEQYF.

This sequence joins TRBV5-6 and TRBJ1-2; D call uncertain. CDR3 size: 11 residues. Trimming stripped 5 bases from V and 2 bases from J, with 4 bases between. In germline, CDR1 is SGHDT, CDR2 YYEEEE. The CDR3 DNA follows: TGTGCCAGCAGTTTGAACTATGGCTACACCTTC. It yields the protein CASSLNYGYTF.

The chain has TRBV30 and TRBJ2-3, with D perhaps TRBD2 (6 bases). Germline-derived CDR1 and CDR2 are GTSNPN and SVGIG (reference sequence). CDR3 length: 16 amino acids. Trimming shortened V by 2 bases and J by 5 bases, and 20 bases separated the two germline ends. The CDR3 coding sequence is TGTGCCTGGAGTAATTTAGGAGGGGCCGGGATAGATACGCAGTATTTT. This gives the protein CAWSNLGGAGIDTQYF.

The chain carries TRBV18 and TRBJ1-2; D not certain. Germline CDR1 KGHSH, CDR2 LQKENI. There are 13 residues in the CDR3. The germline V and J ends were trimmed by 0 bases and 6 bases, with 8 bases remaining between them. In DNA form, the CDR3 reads TGTGCCAGCTCACCACCATTGGGAGATGGCTACACCTTC. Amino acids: CASSPPLGDGYTF.

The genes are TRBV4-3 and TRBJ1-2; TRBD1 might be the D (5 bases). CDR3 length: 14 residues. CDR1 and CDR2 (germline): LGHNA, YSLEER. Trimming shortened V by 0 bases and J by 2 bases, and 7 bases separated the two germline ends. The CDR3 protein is CASSQETENYGYTF. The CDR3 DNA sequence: TGCGCCAGCAGCCAAGAGACAGAGAACTATGGCTACACCTTC.

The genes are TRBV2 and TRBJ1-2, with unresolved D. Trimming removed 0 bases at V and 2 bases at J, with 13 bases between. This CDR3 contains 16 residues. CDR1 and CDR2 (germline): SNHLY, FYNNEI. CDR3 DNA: TGTGCCAGCAGTGAAGCTCTACGTGGGTGGAACTATGGCTACACCTTC. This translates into CASSEALRGWNYGYTF. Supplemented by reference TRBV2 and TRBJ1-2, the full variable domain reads EPEVTQTPSHQVTQMGQEVILRCVPISNHLYFYWYRQILGQKVEFLVSFYNNEISEKSEIFDDQFSVERPDGSNFTLKIRSTKLEDSAMYFCASSEALRGWNYGYTFGSGTRLTVV.

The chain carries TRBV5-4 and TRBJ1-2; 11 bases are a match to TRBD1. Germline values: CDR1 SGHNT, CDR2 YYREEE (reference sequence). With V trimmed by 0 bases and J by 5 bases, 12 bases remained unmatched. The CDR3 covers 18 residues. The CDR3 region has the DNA TGTGCCAGCAGCTTGGCTGGGACAGGGGGTATTATCCAATATGGCTACACCTTC. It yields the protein CASSLAGTGGIIQYGYTF.

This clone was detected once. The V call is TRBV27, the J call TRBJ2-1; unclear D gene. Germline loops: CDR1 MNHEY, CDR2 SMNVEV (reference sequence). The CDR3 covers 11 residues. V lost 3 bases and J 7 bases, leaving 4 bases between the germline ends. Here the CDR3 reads CASSFWNEQFF. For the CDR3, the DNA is TGTGCCAGCAGTTTCTGGAATGAGCAGTTCTTC.

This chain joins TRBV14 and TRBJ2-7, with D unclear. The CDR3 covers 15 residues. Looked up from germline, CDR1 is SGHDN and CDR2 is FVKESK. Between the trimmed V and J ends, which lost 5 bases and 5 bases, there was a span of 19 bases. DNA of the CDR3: TGTGCCAGCAGCAACGTCCGAGGCACAGCCCACGAGCAGTACTTC. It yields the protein CASSNVRGTAHEQYF.

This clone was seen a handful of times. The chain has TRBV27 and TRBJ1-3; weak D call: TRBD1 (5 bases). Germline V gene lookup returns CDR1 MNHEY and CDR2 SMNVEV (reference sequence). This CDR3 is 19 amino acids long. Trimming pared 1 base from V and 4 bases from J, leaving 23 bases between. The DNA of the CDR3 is TGTGCCAGCAGTTTATTGGGAGTGGGGCAGGGCAAAGCCGGAAACACCATATATTTT. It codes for CASSLLGVGQGKAGNTIYF.

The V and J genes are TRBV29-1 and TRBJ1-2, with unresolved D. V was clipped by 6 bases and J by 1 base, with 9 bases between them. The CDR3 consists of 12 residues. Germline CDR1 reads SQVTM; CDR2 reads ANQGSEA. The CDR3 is CSVGIFNYGYTF. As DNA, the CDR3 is TGCAGCGTCGGGATTTTTAACTATGGCTACACCTTC.

CDR3 sequence: CASSISQGGYNEQFF. The CDR3 DNA reads as TGTGCCAGTAGTATTAGTCAGGGGGGGTACAATGAGCAGTTCTTC. The V call is TRBV19, the J call TRBJ2-1, with D possibly called TRBD1 or TRBD2 (7 bases each). CDR1 and CDR2 (germline): LNHDA, SQIVND (reference sequence). CDR3 length: 15 residues. The V and J ends lost 3 bases and 4 bases respectively, with 13 bases between them.

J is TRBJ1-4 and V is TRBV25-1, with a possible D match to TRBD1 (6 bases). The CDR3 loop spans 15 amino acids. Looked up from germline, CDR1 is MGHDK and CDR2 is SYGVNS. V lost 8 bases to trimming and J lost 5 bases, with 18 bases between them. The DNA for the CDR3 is TGTGCCAGCTCCCAGGGGCCGAGGGTAAATGAAAAACTGTTTTTT. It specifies CASSQGPRVNEKLFF.

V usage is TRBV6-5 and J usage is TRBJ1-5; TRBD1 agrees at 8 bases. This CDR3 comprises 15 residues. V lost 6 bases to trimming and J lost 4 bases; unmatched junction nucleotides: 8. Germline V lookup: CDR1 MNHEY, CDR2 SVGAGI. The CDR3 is CASSPRDRLNQPQHF. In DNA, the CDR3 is TGTGCCAGCAGCCCCCGGGACAGGCTAAATCAGCCCCAGCATTTT.

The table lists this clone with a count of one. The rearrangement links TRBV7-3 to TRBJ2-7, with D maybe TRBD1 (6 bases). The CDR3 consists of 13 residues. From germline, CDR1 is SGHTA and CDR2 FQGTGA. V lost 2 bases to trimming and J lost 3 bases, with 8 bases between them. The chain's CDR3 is CASSLEQGYEQYF. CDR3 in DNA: TGTGCCAGCAGCTTAGAACAGGGCTACGAGCAGTACTTC.

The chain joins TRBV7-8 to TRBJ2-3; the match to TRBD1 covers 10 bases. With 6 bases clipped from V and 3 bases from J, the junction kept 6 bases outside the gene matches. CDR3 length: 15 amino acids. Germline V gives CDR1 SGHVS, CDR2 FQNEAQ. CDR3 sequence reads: CASRPGQGPTDTQYF. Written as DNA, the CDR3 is TGTGCCAGCAGGCCGGGACAGGGGCCGACAGATACGCAGTATTTT.

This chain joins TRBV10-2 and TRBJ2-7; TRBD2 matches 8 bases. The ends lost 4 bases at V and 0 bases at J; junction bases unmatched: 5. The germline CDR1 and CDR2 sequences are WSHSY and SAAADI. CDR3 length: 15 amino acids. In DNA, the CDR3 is TGCGCCAGCAGTGCGATAGCGGGGCCCTCCTACGAGCAGTACTTC. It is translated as CASSAIAGPSYEQYF.